Shown below are 23 T cell receptor beta chains from a single sample sequenced in a study of Ad26.COV2.S vaccination and SARS-CoV-2 variants. Treatment in this sample: about 20 received Ad26.COV2.S at low or high dose, single or two shots; about 5 received placebo; per-sample allocation not given. Vaccine and placebo recipients were sampled on day 63 after the first injection. Using immunoSEQ multiplex PCR, the repertoire was profiled, and TCRdb retains in-frame clones only, with some absent. The sample records approximately 400,000 clones, approximately 83% being singletons. Material: peripheral blood, obtained in a trial of Ad26.COV2.S vaccine versus placebo. These receptor sequences come from a person between 18 and 65 years old who received the Ad26.COV2.S COVID-19 vaccine or a placebo.

The chain recombines TRBV5-1 with TRBJ2-1, with D perhaps matching TRBD1 (6 bases). V was clipped by 0 bases and J by 8 bases, with 15 bases between them. There are 15 residues in the CDR3. Germline V gene data show CDR1 as SGHRS and CDR2 as YFSETQ. The CDR3 nucleotides read TGCGCCAGCAGCTTGGGCCAGGGGAAGGTCTATGAGCAGTTCTTC. The encoded protein is CASSLGQGKVYEQFF.

This clone was found a few times. The rearrangement uses TRBV19 and TRBJ1-5; 11 positions match TRBD1. The CDR3 has 15 residues. The trim removed 3 bases at V and 7 bases at J, leaving 5 bases unmatched. Germline V gene data show CDR1 as LNHDA and CDR2 as SQIVND (reference sequence). The CDR3 DNA is TGTGCCAGTAGTATGGGGGGACAGGGGGGACAGCCCCAGCATTTT. Protein sequence: CASSMGGQGGQPQHF.

Details on this clone: The sample holds other DNA sequences that translate to the same CDR3. The rearrangement links TRBV28 to TRBJ2-7; D is unresolved. Trimming cost V 2 bases and J 2 bases, with 4 bases left between them. CDR3 length: 12 amino acids. The germline CDR1 and CDR2 sequences are MDHEN and SYDVKM. In nucleotides, the CDR3 is TGTGCCAGCAGTTTAAGCCCCTACGAGCAGTACTTC. It yields the protein CASSLSPYEQYF. Using reference TRBV28 and TRBJ2-7 for the parts outside the CDR3, the full variable domain is DVKVTQSSRYLVKRTGEKVFLECVQDMDHENMFWYRQDPGLGLRLIYFSYDVKMKEKGDIPEGYSVSREKKERFSLILESASTNQTSMYLCASSLSPYEQYFGPGTRLTVT.

V is TRBV11-3 and J is TRBJ2-1; 11 nucleotides align to TRBD2. This CDR3 comprises 15 residues. The ends lost 1 base at V and 5 bases at J; junction bases unmatched: 1. Germline-derived CDR1 and CDR2 are SGHNT and YENEEA. The CDR3 nucleotides are TGTGCCAGCAGCTTAGGACTAGCGGGGAACAATGAGCAGTTCTTC. Its protein product is CASSLGLAGNNEQFF.

This chain joins TRBV11-2 and TRBJ2-3; D is ambiguous. Germline-derived CDR1 and CDR2 are SGHAT and FQNNGV. Trimming left V 3 bases short and J 6 bases short, with 7 bases between. The CDR3 spans 12 residues. The DNA of the CDR3 is TGTGCCAGCAGCTTGTACGGTGATACGCAGTATTTT. Its translation: CASSLYGDTQYF. The full variable domain, in which reference TRBV11-2 and TRBJ2-3 provide the parts outside the CDR3, is EAGVAQSPRYKIIEKRQSVAFWCNPISGHATLYWYQQILGQGPKLLIQFQNNGVVDDSQLPKDRFSAERLKGVDSTLKIQPAKLEDSAVYLCASSLYGDTQYFGPGTRLTVL.

As regards this clone: This sample includes further DNA sequences coding for the same CDR3. In nucleotides, the CDR3 is TGTGCCAGCAGCTTGAAGGAGACCCAGTACTTC. Translated: CASSLKETQYF. This chain links TRBV5-6 with TRBJ2-5; D ambiguous. CDR1 SGHDT and CDR2 YYEEEE come from the germline V gene. Trimming cost V 1 base and J 5 bases, with 3 bases left between them. This CDR3 has 11 residues.

The chain uses TRBV7-2 and TRBJ2-1; the D gene is possibly TRBD1 (6 bases). This CDR3 is built from 15 residues. Germline V gene sequence: CDR1 SGHTA, CDR2 FQGNSA. The germline V and J ends were trimmed by 3 bases and 8 bases, with 17 bases remaining between them. The CDR3 here is CASSFQGQRFDEQFF. The CDR3 nucleotides read TGTGCCAGCAGCTTTCAGGGGCAGAGGTTCGATGAGCAGTTCTTC.

The chain has TRBV6-6 and TRBJ2-4; D tentatively fits TRBD1 or TRBD2 (5 bases each). V was trimmed by 3 bases and J by 11 bases, leaving 11 bases between them. The CDR3 sequence is 12 residues long. The germline V gene encodes CDR1 MNHNY and CDR2 SVGAGI (reference sequence). The DNA of the CDR3 is TGTGCCAGCAGTTATGAGGGGTCAGTTCAGTACTTC. Translating gives CASSYEGSVQYF.

There are a few counts of this clone. This rearrangement joins TRBV10-1 to TRBJ2-3; D gene unclear. The V gene lost 3 bases and the J gene lost 6 bases, with 13 bases spanning the gap. CDR3 length equals 14 residues. Germline V gene lookup returns CDR1 WNHNN and CDR2 SYGVQD (reference sequence). CDR3 loop: CASSDSPGLDTQYF. In DNA, the CDR3 is TGCGCCAGCAGTGACTCACCTGGGTTGGATACGCAGTATTTT.

The rearrangement joins TRBV2 to TRBJ1-2, with a possible D match to TRBD1 (5 bases). Germline values: CDR1 SNHLY, CDR2 FYNNEI. V was clipped by 5 bases and J by 8 bases, with 12 bases between them. This CDR3 has 12 amino acids. The CDR3 spells CASSWDLGGYTF. The DNA of the CDR3 is TGTGCCAGCAGTTGGGACCTGGGAGGCTACACCTTC.

The rearrangement joins TRBV12-3 or TRBV12-4 to TRBJ2-5; either TRBD1 or TRBD2 may supply D (6 bases each). There are 13 residues in the CDR3. Trimming left V 6 bases short and J 1 base short, with 9 bases between. The CDR3 sequence is CASRSGAQETQYF. Written as DNA, the CDR3 is TGTGCCAGCAGATCGGGGGCCCAAGAGACCCAGTACTTC.

V usage is TRBV7-9 and J usage is TRBJ2-5, with 7 positions matching TRBD2. The CDR3 runs to 15 residues. V shed 4 bases, J shed 3 bases, and the junction held 8 bases outside the gene matches. The germline V gene has CDR1 SEHNR and CDR2 FQNEAQ (reference sequence). Here the CDR3 reads CASSSRGGEEETQYF. The CDR3 nucleotides read TGTGCCAGCAGCTCTAGGGGAGGGGAAGAAGAGACCCAGTACTTC. The whole variable domain, remainder taken from reference TRBV7-9 and TRBJ2-5, is DTGVSQNPRHKITKRGQNVTFRCDPISEHNRLYWYRQTLGQGPEFLTYFQNEAQLEKSRLLSDRFSAERPKGSFSTLEIQRTEQGDSAMYLCASSSRGGEEETQYFGPGTRLLVL.

The chain combines TRBV3-1 (or the pseudogene TRBV3-2) with TRBJ2-7; D perhaps matches TRBD2 (6 bases). Germline CDR1 reads LGHDT; CDR2 reads YNNKEL (reference sequence). The V end lost 4 bases, the J end lost 0 bases, and 13 bases lay between the germline ends. This CDR3 has 15 residues. The chain's CDR3 is CASSRYSGFSYEQYF. The CDR3 bases are TGTGCCAGCAGCCGTTATAGCGGTTTCTCCTACGAGCAGTACTTC.

The chain employs TRBV15 and TRBJ1-1, with 7 bases lining up with TRBD1. V dropped 5 bases and J dropped 5; count of bases not matched to a gene: 8. The CDR3 runs 14 residues. In germline, CDR1 is LNHNV, CDR2 YYDKDF (reference sequence). This chain's CDR3 is CATSHTGAWTEAFF. CDR3 in DNA: TGTGCCACCAGCCATACAGGGGCGTGGACTGAAGCTTTCTTT. Full variable domain (remainder filled in from reference TRBV15 and TRBJ1-1): DAMVIQNPRYQVTQFGKPVTLSCSQTLNHNVMYWYQQKSSQAPKLLFHYYDKDFNNEADTPDNFQSRRPNTSFCFLDIRSPGLGDTAMYLCATSHTGAWTEAFFGQGTRLTVV.

This clone was seen more than once but under ten times. This sequence joins TRBV5-4 and TRBJ1-6; the D gene is possibly TRBD1 (5 bases). Per germline, CDR1 SGHNT and CDR2 YYREEE (reference sequence). CDR3 length equals 18 residues. V was pared by 4 bases and J by 5 bases, with 22 bases between. The CDR3, as DNA: TGTGCCAGCAGCCTGGCGGGTTTGGGGACTGTCGATAATTCACCCCTCCACTTT. It codes for CASSLAGLGTVDNSPLHF.

V and J are TRBV5-4 and TRBJ2-7; TRBD1 matches 7 bases. Germline V CDR1 and CDR2: SGHNT, YYREEE (reference sequence). The CDR3 covers 14 residues. Trimming at V came to 4 bases and at J to 7 bases, leaving 11 bases not matched to a gene. The DNA for the CDR3 is TGTGCCAGCAGCCCTGAGGGGGCCCTCGGTGAGCAGTACTTC. Its translation: CASSPEGALGEQYF.

This sequence joins TRBV18 and TRBJ1-1, with a weak D call TRBD1 (6 bases). Germline lookup yields CDR1 KGHSH and CDR2 LQKENI. The CDR3 runs 16 residues. V was clipped by 3 bases and J by 5 bases, with 19 bases between them. The CDR3 spells CASSPRHNPGATEAFF. Written as DNA, the CDR3 is TGTGCCAGCTCACCTCGACACAACCCGGGGGCGACTGAAGCTTTCTTT.

The chain is built from TRBV3-1 (or the pseudogene TRBV3-2) and TRBJ2-7, with D maybe TRBD2 (5 bases). The CDR3 runs to 14 residues. The germline V gene encodes CDR1 LGHDT and CDR2 YNNKEL (reference sequence). Trimming stripped 3 bases from V and 2 bases from J, with 11 bases between. CDR3 region: CASSQAAGTYEQYF. For the CDR3, the DNA is TGTGCCAGCAGCCAGGCGGCGGGTACCTACGAGCAGTACTTC.

The CDR3 loop reads CASSQAGLENTGELFF. CDR3 sequence (DNA): TGTGCCAGCAGCCAAGCGGGACTGGAGAACACCGGGGAGCTGTTTTTT. The J gene is TRBJ2-2, the V gene TRBV14; D is possibly TRBD2 (6 bases). The CDR3 extends over 16 amino acids. V was clipped by 1 base and J by 1 base, with 10 bases between them. Per germline, CDR1 SGHDN and CDR2 FVKESK.

This clone has a single count. This sequence joins TRBV9 and TRBJ1-6; D ambiguous. The CDR3 covers 13 residues. Germline CDR1 is SGDLS and CDR2 is YYNGEE. The V gene lost 0 bases and the J gene lost 9 bases, with 7 bases spanning the gap. The CDR3 region is CASSVGGSSPLHF. DNA of the CDR3: TGTGCCAGCAGCGTAGGTGGGTCTTCACCCCTCCACTTT.

This clone was seen more than once but under ten times. The chain has TRBV7-9 and TRBJ1-6; D remains ambiguous. Between the trimmed V and J ends, which lost 1 base and 10 bases, there was a span of 5 bases. CDR1 and CDR2 (germline): SEHNR, FQNEAQ (reference sequence). There are 12 residues in the CDR3. The CDR3 here is CASSLDLSPLHF. The CDR3 DNA is TGTGCCAGCAGCTTAGATCTATCACCCCTCCACTTT.

This clone was seen only once. The V and J genes are TRBV27 and TRBJ2-7; D is unresolved. Looked up from germline, CDR1 is MNHEY and CDR2 is SMNVEV (reference sequence). The V end was cut by 4 bases, the J end by 0 bases, with 10 bases between. CDR3 size: 14 residues. The CDR3 is CASSYSSSSYEQYF. CDR3 bases: TGTGCCAGCAGTTATAGTTCGAGCTCCTACGAGCAGTACTTC.

The rearrangement uses TRBV5-1 and TRBJ1-2, with TRBD1 identical over 12 bases. The CDR3 is 17 amino acids. Per the germline V gene, CDR1 is SGHRS and CDR2 is YFSETQ. Germline trimming cut 2 bases from V and 4 bases from J; bases unmatched to any gene: 9. The CDR3 loop reads CASSFGTGGAVVYGYTF. DNA for the CDR3: TGCGCCAGCAGCTTCGGGACAGGGGGCGCAGTGGTCTATGGCTACACCTTC. Looking up the rest from reference TRBV5-1 and TRBJ1-2 gives the full variable domain: KAGVTQTPRYLIKTRGQQVTLSCSPISGHRSVSWYQQTPGQGLQFLFEYFSETQRNKGNFPGRFSGRQFSNSRSEMNVSTLELGDSALYLCASSFGTGGAVVYGYTFGSGTRLTVV.